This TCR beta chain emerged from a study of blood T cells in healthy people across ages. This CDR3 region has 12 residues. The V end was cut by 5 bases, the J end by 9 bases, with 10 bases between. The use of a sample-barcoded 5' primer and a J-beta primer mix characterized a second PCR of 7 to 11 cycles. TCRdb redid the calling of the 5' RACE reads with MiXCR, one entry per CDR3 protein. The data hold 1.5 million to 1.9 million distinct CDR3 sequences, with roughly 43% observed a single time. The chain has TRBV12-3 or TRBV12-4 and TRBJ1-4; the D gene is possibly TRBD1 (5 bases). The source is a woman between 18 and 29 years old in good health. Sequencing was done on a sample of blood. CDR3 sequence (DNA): TGTGCCAGCAGTCAGACAGAGAAAAAACTGTTTTTT. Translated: CASSQTEKKLFF.